This T cell receptor beta chain was captured by sequencing in a study of blood T cell repertoires in COVID-19. Trimming removed 5 bases from V and 5 bases from J; junction bases left unmatched: 18. Per the germline V gene, CDR1 is SGHRS and CDR2 is YFSETQ. The length of the CDR3 is 17 residues. Sequenced by immunoSEQ multiplex PCR; TCRdb stores in-frame clones only, minus some. Among 160,000 or so clones listed, 70% to 90% were seen once. The rearrangement links TRBV5-1 to TRBJ2-5, with 7 bases that match TRBD1. The receptor comes from a man aged 35-49 years who had recovered from COVID-19. Sequencing was carried out using PBMCs or T cells enriched from blood (not recorded which). The DNA for the CDR3 is TGCGCCAGCAGTTCACCACAGGGGCAGGGGAACTTTGAGACCCAGTACTTC. This codes for CASSSPQGQGNFETQYF. Full variable domain (remainder filled in from reference TRBV5-1 and TRBJ2-5): KAGVTQTPRYLIKTRGQQVTLSCSPISGHRSVSWYQQTPGQGLQFLFEYFSETQRNKGNFPGRFSGRQFSNSRSEMNVSTLELGDSALYLCASSSPQGQGNFETQYFGPGTRLLVL.